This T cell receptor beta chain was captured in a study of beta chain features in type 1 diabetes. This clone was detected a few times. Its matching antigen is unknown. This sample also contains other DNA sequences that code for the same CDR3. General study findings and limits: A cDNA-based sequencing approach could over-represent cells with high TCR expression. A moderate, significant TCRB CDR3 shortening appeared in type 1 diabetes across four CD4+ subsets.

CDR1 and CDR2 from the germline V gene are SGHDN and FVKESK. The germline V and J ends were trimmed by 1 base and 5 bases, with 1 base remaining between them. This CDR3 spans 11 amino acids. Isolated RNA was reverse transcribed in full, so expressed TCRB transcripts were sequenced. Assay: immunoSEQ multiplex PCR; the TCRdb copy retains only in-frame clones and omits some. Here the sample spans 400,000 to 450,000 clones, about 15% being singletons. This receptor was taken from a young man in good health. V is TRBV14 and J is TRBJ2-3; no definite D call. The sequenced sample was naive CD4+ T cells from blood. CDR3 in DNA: TGTGCCAGCAGCCAAGTAGATACGCAGTATTTT. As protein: CASSQVDTQYF.